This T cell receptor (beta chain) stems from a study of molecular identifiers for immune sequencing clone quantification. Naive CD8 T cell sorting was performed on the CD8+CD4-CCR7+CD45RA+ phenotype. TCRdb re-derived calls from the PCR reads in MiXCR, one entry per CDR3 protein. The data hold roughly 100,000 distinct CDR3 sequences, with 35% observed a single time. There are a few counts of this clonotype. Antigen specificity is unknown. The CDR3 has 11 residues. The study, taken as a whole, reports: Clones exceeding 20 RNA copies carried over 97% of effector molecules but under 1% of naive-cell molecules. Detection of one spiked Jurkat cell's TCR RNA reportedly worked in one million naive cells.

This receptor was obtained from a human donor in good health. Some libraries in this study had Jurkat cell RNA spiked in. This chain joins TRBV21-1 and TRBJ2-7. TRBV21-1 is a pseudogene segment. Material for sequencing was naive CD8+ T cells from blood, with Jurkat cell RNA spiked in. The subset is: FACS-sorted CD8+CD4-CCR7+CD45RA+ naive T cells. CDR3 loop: CASSKGDEQYF. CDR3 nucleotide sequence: TGTGCCAGCAGCAAAGGGGACGAGCAGTACTTC.